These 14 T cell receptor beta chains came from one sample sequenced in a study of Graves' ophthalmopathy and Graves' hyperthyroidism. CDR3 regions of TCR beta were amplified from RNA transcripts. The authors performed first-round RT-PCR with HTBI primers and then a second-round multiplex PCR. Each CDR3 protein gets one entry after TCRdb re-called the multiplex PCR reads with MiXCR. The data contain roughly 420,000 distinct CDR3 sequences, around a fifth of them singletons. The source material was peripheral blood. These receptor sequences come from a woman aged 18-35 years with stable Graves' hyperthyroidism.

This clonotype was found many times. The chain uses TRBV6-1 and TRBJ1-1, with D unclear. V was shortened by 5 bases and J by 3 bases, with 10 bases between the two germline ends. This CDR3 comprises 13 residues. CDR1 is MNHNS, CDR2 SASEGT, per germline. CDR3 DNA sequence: TGTGCCAGCAGTAGAACTGGAGACACTGAAGCTTTCTTT. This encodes CASSRTGDTEAFF.

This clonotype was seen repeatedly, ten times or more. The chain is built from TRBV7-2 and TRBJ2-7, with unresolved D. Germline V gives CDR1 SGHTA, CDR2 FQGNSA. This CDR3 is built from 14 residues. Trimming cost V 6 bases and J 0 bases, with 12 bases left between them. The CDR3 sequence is CASSTLTSSYEQYF. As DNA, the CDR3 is TGTGCCAGCAGTACCCTAACAAGCTCCTACGAGCAGTACTTC.

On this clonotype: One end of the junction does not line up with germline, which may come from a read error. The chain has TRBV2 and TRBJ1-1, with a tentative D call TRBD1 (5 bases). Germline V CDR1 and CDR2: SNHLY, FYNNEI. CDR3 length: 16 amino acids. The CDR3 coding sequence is TGTGCCAGCAGAGAGGACTCCGGACACTTAAGCACTAAAGCTTTCTTT. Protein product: CASREDSGHLSTKAFF.

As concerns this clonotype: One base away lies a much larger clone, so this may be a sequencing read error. The CDR3 is CASSYSPQPSNQPQYF. The CDR3 region has the DNA TGTGCCAGCAGTTACTCCCCACAGCCTAGCAATCAGCCCCAGTATTTT. The V call is TRBV6-5, the J call TRBJ1-5; TRBD2 might be the D (5 bases). TRBJ2-3 matches the DNA end more closely, so the J call is doubtful. The CDR3 contains 16 residues. Germline CDR1 reads MNHEY; CDR2 reads SVGAGI.

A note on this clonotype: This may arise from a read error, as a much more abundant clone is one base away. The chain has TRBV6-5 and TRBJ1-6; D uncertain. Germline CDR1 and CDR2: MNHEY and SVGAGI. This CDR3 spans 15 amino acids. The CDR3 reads CASSYSEGEGSHLHF. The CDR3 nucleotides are TGTGCCAGCAGTTACTCGGAGGGAGAGGGTTCACACCTCCACTTT.

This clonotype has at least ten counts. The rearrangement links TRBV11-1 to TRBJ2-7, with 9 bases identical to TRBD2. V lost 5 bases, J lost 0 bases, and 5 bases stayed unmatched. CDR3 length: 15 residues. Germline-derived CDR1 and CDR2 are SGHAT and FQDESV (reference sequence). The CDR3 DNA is TGTGCCAGCAGCGCCGGGACTAGCTACTCCTACGAGCAGTACTTC. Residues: CASSAGTSYSYEQYF.

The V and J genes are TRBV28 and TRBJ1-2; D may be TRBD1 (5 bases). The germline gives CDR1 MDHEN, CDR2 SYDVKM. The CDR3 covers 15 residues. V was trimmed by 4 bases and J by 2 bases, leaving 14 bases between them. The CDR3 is CASSSSGGSNYGYTF. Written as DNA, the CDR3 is TGTGCCAGCAGTTCCTCTGGGGGTTCAAACTATGGCTACACCTTC.

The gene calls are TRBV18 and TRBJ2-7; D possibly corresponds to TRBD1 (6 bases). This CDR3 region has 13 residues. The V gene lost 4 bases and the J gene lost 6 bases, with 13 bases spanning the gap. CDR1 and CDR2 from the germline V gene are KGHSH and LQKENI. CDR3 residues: CASSRDRSSEQYF. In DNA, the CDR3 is TGTGCCAGCTCACGAGACAGGTCTTCCGAGCAGTACTTC.

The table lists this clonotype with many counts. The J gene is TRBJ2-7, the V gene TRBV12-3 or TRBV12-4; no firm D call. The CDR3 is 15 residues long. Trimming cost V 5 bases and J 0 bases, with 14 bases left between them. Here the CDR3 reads CASSIPGQDSYEQYF. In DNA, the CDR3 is TGTGCCAGCAGTATCCCCGGCCAAGACTCCTACGAGCAGTACTTC.

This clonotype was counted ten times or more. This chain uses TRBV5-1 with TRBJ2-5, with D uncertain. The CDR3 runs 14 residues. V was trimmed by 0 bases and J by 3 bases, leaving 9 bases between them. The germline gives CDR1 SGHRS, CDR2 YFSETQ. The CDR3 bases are TGCGCCAGCAGCTTGGGGCGATCCGAAGAGACCCAGTACTTC. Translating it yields CASSLGRSEETQYF.

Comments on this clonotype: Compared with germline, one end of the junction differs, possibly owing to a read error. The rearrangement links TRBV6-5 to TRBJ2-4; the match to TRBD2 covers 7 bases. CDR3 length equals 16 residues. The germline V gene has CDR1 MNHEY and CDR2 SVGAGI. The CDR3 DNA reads TGTGCCAGCAGTAATTCGGGGAGGGCGGCCAAAAACATTAAGTACTTC. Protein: CASSNSGRAAKNIKYF.

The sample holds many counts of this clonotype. The CDR3 DNA sequence: TGCAGCGTCACACTCGGACAGGGGCGTGACACCGGGGAGCTGTTTTTT. Translated, it gives CSVTLGQGRDTGELFF. The chain has TRBV29-1 and TRBJ2-2, with 9 bases matching TRBD1. This CDR3 is 16 amino acids long. Germline CDR1 SQVTM, CDR2 ANQGSEA. With V trimmed by 6 bases and J by 3 bases, 11 bases remained unmatched.

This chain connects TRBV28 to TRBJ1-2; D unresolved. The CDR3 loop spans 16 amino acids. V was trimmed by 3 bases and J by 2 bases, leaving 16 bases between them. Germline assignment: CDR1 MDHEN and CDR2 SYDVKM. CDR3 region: CASSFRLKGPNYGYTF. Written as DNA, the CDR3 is TGTGCCAGCAGTTTTCGGCTAAAAGGACCAAACTATGGCTACACCTTC.

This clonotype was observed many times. CDR3 protein: CASSRSVNTEAFF. DNA for the CDR3: TGTGCCAGCAGCAGGTCGGTGAACACTGAAGCTTTCTTT. The genes are TRBV3-1 and TRBJ1-1; unclear D gene. The CDR3 has 13 amino acids. Germline-derived CDR1 and CDR2 are LGHDT and YNNKEL (reference sequence). Trimming took off 5 bases at V and 0 bases at J, with 7 bases between the two ends. Drawing the rest from reference TRBV3-1 and TRBJ1-1, the complete variable domain is DTAVSQTPKYLVTQMGNDKSIKCEQNLGHDTMYWYKQDSKKFLKIMFSYNNKELIINETVPNRFSPKSPDKAHLNLHINSLELGDSAVYFCASSRSVNTEAFFGQGTRLTVV.